This TCR beta chain was obtained from a study of cytomegalovirus exposure and HLA in healthy donors. Study-level results: Most TCR sequences were rare, but some public TCRs occurred in many donors.

This CDR3 contains 13 residues. Unmatched junction bases numbered 5, after V lost 5 bases and J lost 6 bases. Germline CDR1 SGHNT, CDR2 YYREEE (reference sequence). In regard to this clone: Its antigen remains unknown.

Primers for the PCR totalled 60 Vbeta and 13 Jbeta. Method: immunoSEQ multiplex PCR; TCRdb's copy keeps in-frame clones and lacks some. This sample has 120,000 to 150,000 clones, with about three quarters found just once. The J gene is TRBJ2-3, the V gene TRBV5-4; 8 bases fit TRBD1. Sequencing was carried out using PBMCs. The TCR was taken from a male donor in good health and CMV-seronegative. CDR3 DNA sequence: TGTGCCAGCAGAGGGACAGGTGGGGATACGCAGTATTTT. Protein sequence: CASRGTGGDTQYF.